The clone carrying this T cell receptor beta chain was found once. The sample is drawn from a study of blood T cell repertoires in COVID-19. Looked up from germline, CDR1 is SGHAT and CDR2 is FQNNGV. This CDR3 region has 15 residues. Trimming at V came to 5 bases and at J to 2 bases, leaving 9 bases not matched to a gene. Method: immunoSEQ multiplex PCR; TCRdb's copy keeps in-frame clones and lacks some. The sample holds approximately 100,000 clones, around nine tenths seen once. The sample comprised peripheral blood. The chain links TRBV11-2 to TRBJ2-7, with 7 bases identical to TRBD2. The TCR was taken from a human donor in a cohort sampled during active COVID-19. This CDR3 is CASSPGPSGPYEQYF. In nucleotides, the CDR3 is TGTGCCAGCAGCCCGGGGCCTAGCGGTCCCTACGAGCAGTACTTC.